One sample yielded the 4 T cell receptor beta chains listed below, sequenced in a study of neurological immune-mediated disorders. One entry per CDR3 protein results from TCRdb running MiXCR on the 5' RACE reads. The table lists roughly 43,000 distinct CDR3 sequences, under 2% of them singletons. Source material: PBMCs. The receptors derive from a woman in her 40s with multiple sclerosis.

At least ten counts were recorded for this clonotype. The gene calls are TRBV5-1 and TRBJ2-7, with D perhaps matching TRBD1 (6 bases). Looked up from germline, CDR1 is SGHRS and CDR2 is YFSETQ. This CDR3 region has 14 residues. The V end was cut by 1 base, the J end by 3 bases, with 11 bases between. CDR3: CASSLKDRYYEQYF. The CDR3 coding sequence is TGCGCCAGCAGCTTGAAAGACAGGTACTACGAGCAGTACTTC.

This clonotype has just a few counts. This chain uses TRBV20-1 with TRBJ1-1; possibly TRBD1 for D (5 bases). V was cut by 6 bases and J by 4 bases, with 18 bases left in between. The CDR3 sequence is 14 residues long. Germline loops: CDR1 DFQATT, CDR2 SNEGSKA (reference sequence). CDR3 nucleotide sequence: TGCAGTGCCATTAAGGGGCCTTCGGGCACTGAAGCTTTCTTT. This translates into CSAIKGPSGTEAFF.

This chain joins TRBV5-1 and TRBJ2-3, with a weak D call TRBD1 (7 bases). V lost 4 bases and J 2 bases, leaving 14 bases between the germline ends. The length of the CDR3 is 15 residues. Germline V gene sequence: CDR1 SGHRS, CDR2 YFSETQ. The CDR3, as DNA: TGCGCCAGCAGCCGCGGGACAGCCCTCACAGATACGCAGTATTTT. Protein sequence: CASSRGTALTDTQYF.

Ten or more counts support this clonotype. CDR3 protein: CSARVMGKNTEAFF. CDR3 nucleotides: TGCAGTGCTAGAGTGATGGGGAAGAACACTGAAGCTTTCTTT. The gene calls are TRBV20-1 and TRBJ1-1; D is undetermined. Trimming removed 1 base at V and 1 base at J, with 10 bases between. The germline CDR1 and CDR2 sequences are DFQATT and SNEGSKA (reference sequence). The CDR3 is 14 amino acids.